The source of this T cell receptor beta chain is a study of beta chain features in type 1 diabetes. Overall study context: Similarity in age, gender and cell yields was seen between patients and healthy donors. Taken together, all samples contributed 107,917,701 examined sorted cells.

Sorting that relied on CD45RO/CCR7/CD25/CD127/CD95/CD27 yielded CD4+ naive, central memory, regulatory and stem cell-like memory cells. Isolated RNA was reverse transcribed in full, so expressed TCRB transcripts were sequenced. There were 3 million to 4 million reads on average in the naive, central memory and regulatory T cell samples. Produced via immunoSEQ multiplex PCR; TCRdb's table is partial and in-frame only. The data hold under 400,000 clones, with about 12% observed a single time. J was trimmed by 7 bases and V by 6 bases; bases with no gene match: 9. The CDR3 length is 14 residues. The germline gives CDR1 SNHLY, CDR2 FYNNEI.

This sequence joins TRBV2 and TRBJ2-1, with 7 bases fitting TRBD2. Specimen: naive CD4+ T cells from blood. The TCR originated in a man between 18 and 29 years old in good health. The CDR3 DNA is TGTGCCAGCAGGAGAAGGCTCGGGAGGAATGAGCAGTTCTTC. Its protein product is CASRRRLGRNEQFF.